The 6 T cell receptor beta chains reported below all come from one sample, sequenced in a study of identical twins. TCRdb itself ran the 5' RACE reads through MiXCR, one entry per CDR3 protein. Among roughly 500,000 distinct CDR3 sequences listed, roughly a fifth were seen once. The data were also submitted as part of a second study, on T cells expressing NK-cell markers.

The sequenced sample consisted of CD4+ T cells sorted from blood. Receptor source: a woman in her late teens or twenties in good health.

V is TRBV15 and J is TRBJ2-5; the D is unclear. V dropped 1 base and J dropped 3 bases, with 9 bases sitting between them. Germline CDR1 is LNHNV and CDR2 is YYDKDF (reference sequence). The CDR3 totals 14 residues. CDR3 sequence reads: CATSRGERKETQYF. The CDR3 region has the DNA TGTGCCACCAGCAGAGGCGAGCGAAAAGAGACCCAGTACTTC.

Only a few counts were recorded for this clonotype. The chain is built from TRBV20-1 and TRBJ1-1; a possible D gene is TRBD1 (5 bases). V lost 4 bases and J lost 5, with 17 bases in between. Per germline, CDR1 DFQATT and CDR2 SNEGSKA (reference sequence). CDR3 length: 14 amino acids. CDR3 nucleotide sequence: TGCAGTGCTATGGGGACGTCTCGCCTAACTGAAGCTTTCTTT. Translating gives CSAMGTSRLTEAFF.

This sequence joins TRBV15 and TRBJ2-7, with 8 bases matching TRBD1. Per the germline V gene, CDR1 is LNHNV and CDR2 is YYDKDF (reference sequence). The CDR3 contains 17 residues. The V gene end was trimmed by 0 bases and the J gene end by 3 bases; junction bases not matched to a gene: 10. In nucleotides, the CDR3 is TGTGCCACCAGCAGAGAACGTCGGACAGGGTTGGGCTACGAGCAGTACTTC. This encodes CATSRERRTGLGYEQYF.

Only a few counts were recorded for this clonotype. The V call is TRBV4-3, the J call TRBJ2-2; D gene uncertain. Trimming took off 0 bases at V and 1 base at J, with 12 bases between the two ends. CDR1 LGHNA and CDR2 YSLEER come from the germline V gene. The CDR3 has 17 residues. CDR3 in DNA: TGCGCCAGCAGCCAAGAAATGGTCTTGCTGAACACCGGGGAGCTGTTTTTT. Amino acid sequence: CASSQEMVLLNTGELFF.

The chain has TRBV20-1 and TRBJ2-7; 9 nucleotides align to TRBD1. V lost 1 base to trimming and J lost 0 bases; unmatched junction nucleotides: 7. The CDR3 length is 16 residues. Germline CDR1 DFQATT, CDR2 SNEGSKA (reference sequence). The CDR3 loop reads CSARVDRGRSSYEQYF. In DNA form, the CDR3 reads TGCAGTGCTAGAGTGGACAGGGGCCGGAGCTCCTACGAGCAGTACTTC.

The sample holds many counts of this clonotype. The gene calls are TRBV20-1 and TRBJ2-7; D is undetermined. Germline CDR1 DFQATT, CDR2 SNEGSKA (reference sequence). V lost 4 bases to trimming and J lost 0 bases, with 13 bases between them. CDR3 size: 14 residues. In nucleotides, the CDR3 is TGCAGTGCTATCTCTCCAGAAAGCTCCTACGAGCAGTACTTC. It is translated as CSAISPESSYEQYF.